The rows below give T cell receptor beta chains drawn from one sample of a study of post-analysis software for immune sequencing data. Each CDR3 protein gets one entry after TCRdb re-called the PCR reads with MiXCR. This table holds a few hundred thousand distinct CDR3 sequences, approximately 34% found once. Material: blood. These receptors came from a girl under 18 with multiple sclerosis. Each CDR3 is given with its conserved first and last residue. D genes are given only for firm matches. Size is stated for part of the rows, as once, few or many counts, or as a class when the clone is expanded.

cdr3_nt	cdr3_aa	v_call	j_call	d_call	cdr3_length	clone_size
TGCAGTGCTAGGGGACTAGCGGGAAACGAGCAGTACTTC	CSARGLAGNEQYF	TRBV20-1	TRBJ2-7	TRBD2	13	.
TGTGCCAGCAGCCCAGGGTCAGGGACCACGTACAATGAGCAGTTCTTC	CASSPGSGTTYNEQFF	TRBV4-2	TRBJ2-1	.	16	few
TGTGCCAGCAGCTTGGCCGGGGGAGCGCGTGAGCAGTACTTC	CASSLAGGAREQYF	TRBV5-4	TRBJ2-7	.	14	.
TGTGCCAGCAGTGATAGCGGGGGGCGGAAAGATACGCAGTATTTT	CASSDSGGRKDTQYF	TRBV2	TRBJ2-3	TRBD2	15	few
TGTGCCATCAGCGAGGGGGGGGACGAGACCCAGTACTTC	CAISEGGDETQYF	TRBV10-3	TRBJ2-5	.	13	few
TGTGCCAGCAGCTTAGAAGCGGGCGAAGCTTTCTTT	CASSLEAGEAFF	TRBV7-9	TRBJ1-1	.	12	.
TGCGCCAGCAGCCAAGATCGAGGGTTCTCCTACGAGCAGTACTTC	CASSQDRGFSYEQYF	TRBV4-1	TRBJ2-7	.	15	few
TGTGCCAGCAGCCAAGAAGCGGGGGGTCGCACAGATACGCAGTATTTT	CASSQEAGGRTDTQYF	TRBV3-1	TRBJ2-3	TRBD2	16	.
TGCAGTGCTACGTTAAGCGGGGCACTTATACAGACCCAGTACTTC	CSATLSGALIQTQYF	TRBV20-1	TRBJ2-5	TRBD2	15	many
TGTGCCAGCAGCCAAGCGGGGGGGCACGGTGAGCAGTTCTTC	CASSQAGGHGEQFF	TRBV14	TRBJ2-1	TRBD2	14	.
TGTGCCAGCACTGGGACAGCTACAAATACGCAGTATTTT	CASTGTATNTQYF	TRBV2	TRBJ2-3	TRBD1	13	few
TGTGCCAGCAGTGGAGAGGCAGGGGCTAATCAGCCCCAGCATTTT	CASSGEAGANQPQHF	TRBV12-3/TRBV12-4	TRBJ1-5	.	15	.